The T cell receptor (beta chain) under discussion was sequenced for a study of blood T cell repertoires in COVID-19. Overall study: T cells, B-cell-depleted T cells, or PBMCs provided the cDNA or gDNA that served as material.

The table came from immunoSEQ multiplex PCR; TCRdb's copy has only in-frame clones and leaves some out. Of 50,000 to 60,000 clones listed, about 88% are singletons. Germline CDR1 SGHAT, CDR2 FQNNGV. V lost 3 bases to trimming and J lost 1 base; unmatched junction nucleotides: 3. CDR3 size: 16 residues. The genes are TRBV11-2 and TRBJ2-3, with 11 bases fitting TRBD1. Material: peripheral blood. This TCR derives from a man between 60 and 70 years old with acute or convalescent COVID-19. CDR3 amino acids: CASSLGQGGRTDTQYF. DNA of the CDR3: TGTGCCAGCAGCTTGGGACAGGGGGGGCGCACAGATACGCAGTATTTT.